The clone carrying this T cell receptor (beta chain) was seen many times. What it binds is unknown. This sample is part of a study of CD8+CD57+ T cells in acquired aplastic anemia. Study at large: The DNA of sorted CD4+ and CD8+ cells averaged 3.2 ug. Mean read depth for CD4+ cells from healthy donors was approximately 10 million.

Findings and limits, study-wide: Patients and controls turned out to have some 30 CD8+ CDR3 sequences in common.

Researchers used genomic DNA as the template to profile TCR beta VDJ and CDR3. MiXCR was run by TCRdb on the reads, yielding one entry per CDR3 protein. The profile covers roughly 200,000 distinct CDR3 sequences, with approximately 60% appearing a single time and around 28% taken by the ten largest. V was clipped by 0 bases and J by 7 bases, with 8 bases between them. CDR1 and CDR2 from the germline V gene are SGDLS and YYNGEE. The CDR3 loop spans 13 amino acids. The chain uses TRBV9 and TRBJ2-1; D is unresolved. The sample comprised sorted CD4+, CD8+, or CD8+CD57+ T cells (not recorded which) from PBMCs. The TCR originated in a human donor in good health. CDR3 sequence (DNA): TGTGCCAGCAGCGTAGACTGGGAAAATGAGCAGTTCTTC. As protein: CASSVDWENEQFF.